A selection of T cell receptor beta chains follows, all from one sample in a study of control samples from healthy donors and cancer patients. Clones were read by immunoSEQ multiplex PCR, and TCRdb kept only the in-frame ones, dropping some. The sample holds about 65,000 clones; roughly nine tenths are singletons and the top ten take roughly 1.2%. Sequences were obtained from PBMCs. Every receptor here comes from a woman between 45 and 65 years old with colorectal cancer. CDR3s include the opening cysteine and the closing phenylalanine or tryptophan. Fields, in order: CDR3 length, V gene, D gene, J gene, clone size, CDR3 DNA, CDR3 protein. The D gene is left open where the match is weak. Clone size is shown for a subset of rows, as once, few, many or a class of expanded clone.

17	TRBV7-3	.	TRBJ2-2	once	TGTGCCAGCAGCTTATCCGGCGGGACAGTGAACACCGGGGAGCTGTTTTTT	CASSLSGGTVNTGELFF
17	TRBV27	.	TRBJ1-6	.	TGTGCCAGCAGTTTATTGATCGCCCACCAGACTAATTCACCCCTCCACTTT	CASSLLIAHQTNSPLHF
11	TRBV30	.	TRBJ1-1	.	TGTGCCTGGACTATGACCGTGGGAGCTTTCTTT	CAWTMTVGAFF
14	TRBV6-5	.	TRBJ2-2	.	TGTGCCAGCAGTTACGGACAGCACACCGGGGAGCTGTTTTTT	CASSYGQHTGELFF
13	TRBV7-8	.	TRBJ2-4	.	TGTGCCAGCAGCCTAAACAGGGAAAACATTCAGTACTTC	CASSLNRENIQYF
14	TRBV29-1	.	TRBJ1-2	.	TGCAGCGTTGAAGATCTTAAGGGGATAAATGGCTACACCTTC	CSVEDLKGINGYTF
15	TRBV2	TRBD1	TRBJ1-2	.	TGTGCCAGCAGTGAAAGCAGGGGGTTTAACTATGGCTACACCTTC	CASSESRGFNYGYTF
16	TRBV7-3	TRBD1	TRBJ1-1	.	TGTGCCAGCAGCTTATCGACAGGGGGCTTGAACACTGAAGCTTTCTTT	CASSLSTGGLNTEAFF
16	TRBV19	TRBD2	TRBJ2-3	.	TGTGCCAGTAGTATAGTGACGGGGGGGCGGACAGATACGCAGTATTTT	CASSIVTGGRTDTQYF
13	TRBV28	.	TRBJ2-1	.	TGTGCCAGCAGTTTATGGGAATCCAATGAGCAGTTCTTC	CASSLWESNEQFF
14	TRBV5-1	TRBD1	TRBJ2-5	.	TGCGCCAGCTCGGGACAGGCATCGCAGGAGACCCAGTACTTC	CASSGQASQETQYF
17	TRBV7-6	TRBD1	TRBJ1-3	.	TGTGCCAGCAGCTTACGCTACAGGGGCAGAGGTGGAAACACCATATATTTT	CASSLRYRGRGGNTIYF
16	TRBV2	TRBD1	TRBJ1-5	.	TGTGCCAGCAGTGGTAGTATAGGACAGGGTGGACAGCCCCAGCATTTT	CASSGSIGQGGQPQHF
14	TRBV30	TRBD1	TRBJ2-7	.	TGTGCCTGGAGAGATCTAACAGGGGACGACGAGCAGTACTTC	CAWRDLTGDDEQYF
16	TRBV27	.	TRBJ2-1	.	TGTGCCAGCAGCCGCGGCCTATCCATCTCCTACAATGAGCAGTTCTTC	CASSRGLSISYNEQFF
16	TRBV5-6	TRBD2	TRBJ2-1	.	TGTGCCAGCAGCTTCACCGGGCTAGCGGGCGACAATGAGCAGTTCTTC	CASSFTGLAGDNEQFF
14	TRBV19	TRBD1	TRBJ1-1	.	TGTGCCAGTAGTCCCAGACAGGGGAGGACTGAAGCTTTCTTT	CASSPRQGRTEAFF
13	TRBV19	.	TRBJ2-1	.	TGTGCCTCGGCGGATCAGGGTGGCAATGAGCAGTTCTTC	CASADQGGNEQFF
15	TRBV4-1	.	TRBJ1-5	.	TGCGCCAGCAGCCAAGAAGGGGGTGGAGACAAGCCCCAGCATTTT	CASSQEGGGDKPQHF
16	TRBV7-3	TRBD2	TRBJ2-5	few	TGTGCCAGCAGCGAGAAAATGGGACTAGAAAAAGAGACCCAGTACTTC	CASSEKMGLEKETQYF
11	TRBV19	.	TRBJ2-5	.	TGTGCCAGCGCTTCGGGGGAGACCCAGTACTTC	CASASGETQYF
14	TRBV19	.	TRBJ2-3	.	TGTGCCAGTAGTCCCGGGACAACGGATCAGACGCAGTATTTT	CASSPGTTDQTQYF
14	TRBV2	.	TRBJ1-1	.	TGTGCCAGCAGCCTCCAGGGTCCGAACACTGAAGCTTTCTTT	CASSLQGPNTEAFF
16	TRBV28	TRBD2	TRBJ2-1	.	TGTGCCAGCAGTCAACCAGATCAGCGGGAGCTCCTTGAGCAGTTCTTC	CASSQPDQRELLEQFF
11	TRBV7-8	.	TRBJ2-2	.	TGTGCCAGCAGGGACACCGGGGAGCTGTTTTTT	CASRDTGELFF
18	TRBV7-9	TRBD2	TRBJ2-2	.	TGTGCCAGCAGCTTAACCGCAGCGGGACGGGGGGGCCCCGGGGAGCTGTTTTTT	CASSLTAAGRGGPGELFF
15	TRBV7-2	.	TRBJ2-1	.	TGTGCCAGCAGCTTAGAGAACACGGGCTACAATGAGCAGTTCTTC	CASSLENTGYNEQFF
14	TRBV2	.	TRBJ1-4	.	TGTGCCAGCATCGAGGAACTAACTAATGAAAAACTGTTTTTT	CASIEELTNEKLFF
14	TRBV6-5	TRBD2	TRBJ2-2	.	TGTGCCAGCAGTCGCGGGAGGGACACCGGGGAGCTGTTTTTT	CASSRGRDTGELFF
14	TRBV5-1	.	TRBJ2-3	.	TGCGCCAGCAGCGCCGACGGGGGCACAGATACGCAGTATTTT	CASSADGGTDTQYF
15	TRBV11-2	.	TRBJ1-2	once	TGTGCCAGCAGCCGCATGACAGTGACCAACTATGGCTACACCTTC	CASSRMTVTNYGYTF
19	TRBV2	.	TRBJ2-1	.	TGTGCCAGCAGTGGCTTCCGTGGCAGCACGATGCCTAGTGGAAATGAGCAGTTCTTC	CASSGFRGSTMPSGNEQFF
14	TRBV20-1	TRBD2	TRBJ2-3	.	TGCAGTGCTAGTCAAGCGGGAGGGCCGGATACGCAGTATTTT	CSASQAGGPDTQYF
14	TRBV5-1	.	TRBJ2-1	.	TGCGCCAGCAGCTTCGGGGGACAGTCTGATGAGCAGTTCTTC	CASSFGGQSDEQFF
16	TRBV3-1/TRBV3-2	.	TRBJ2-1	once	TGTGCCAGCAGCCGGGGTCTAGGGGCCTCCTACAATGAGCAGTTCTTC	CASSRGLGASYNEQFF
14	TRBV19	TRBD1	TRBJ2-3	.	TGTGCCTCCTCCGGGACAGGGTGGACAGATACGCAGTATTTT	CASSGTGWTDTQYF
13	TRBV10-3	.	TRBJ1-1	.	TGTGCCATCAGTGAGTCGTTGGGGGCTGAAGCTTTCTTT	CAISESLGAEAFF
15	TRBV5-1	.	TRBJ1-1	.	TGCGCCAGCAGCTTATCCGGGACGGAGAACACTGAAGCTTTCTTT	CASSLSGTENTEAFF
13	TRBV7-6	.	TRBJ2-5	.	TGTGCCAGCAGCTTCTCTAAACAAGAGACCCAGTACTTC	CASSFSKQETQYF
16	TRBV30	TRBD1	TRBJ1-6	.	TGTGCCTGGAGGTACTTGGGACAGAACTATAATTCACCCCTCCACTTT	CAWRYLGQNYNSPLHF
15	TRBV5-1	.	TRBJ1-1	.	TGCGCCAGCAGCCCGGGGGGAGGGTTGATGCTTGAAGCTTTCTTT	CASSPGGGLMLEAFF
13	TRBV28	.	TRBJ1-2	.	TGTGCCAGCAGTCCTCAGCGGAACTATGGCTACACCTTC	CASSPQRNYGYTF
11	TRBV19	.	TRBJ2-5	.	TGTGCCACCTCCCGAAGCGGGACCCAGTACTTC	CATSRSGTQYF
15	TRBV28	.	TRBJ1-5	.	TGTGCCAGCAGTTTAGGGGGATCTCGCAATCAGCCCCAGCATTTT	CASSLGGSRNQPQHF
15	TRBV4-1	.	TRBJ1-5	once	TGCGCCAGCAGCCATCTGGGATCTGGGGATCAGCCCCAGCATTTT	CASSHLGSGDQPQHF